Sequencing of this TCR beta chain was carried out in a study of neurological immune-mediated disorders. Study-level information: Within the group of 34 multiple sclerosis patients, approximately 30 were relapsing-remitting, while 3 were secondary progressive.

This clonotype was recorded at least ten times. MiXCR was run by TCRdb on the 5' RACE reads, yielding one entry per CDR3 protein. The data contain approximately 100,000 distinct CDR3 sequences, 3% to 4% of them singletons. Sequenced: PBMCs. This TCR was sampled from a woman aged 18-29 years with multiple sclerosis.

Here the CDR3 DNA reads TGCAGCGTTGCCCGTTTATCGAGCTCCTACGAGCAGTACTTC. This gives the protein CSVARLSSSYEQYF. The chain recombines TRBV29-1 with TRBJ2-7; D gene uncertain. Germline V lookup: CDR1 SQVTM, CDR2 ANQGSEA. This CDR3 contains 14 residues. Trimming stripped 4 bases from V and 0 bases from J, with 13 bases between.